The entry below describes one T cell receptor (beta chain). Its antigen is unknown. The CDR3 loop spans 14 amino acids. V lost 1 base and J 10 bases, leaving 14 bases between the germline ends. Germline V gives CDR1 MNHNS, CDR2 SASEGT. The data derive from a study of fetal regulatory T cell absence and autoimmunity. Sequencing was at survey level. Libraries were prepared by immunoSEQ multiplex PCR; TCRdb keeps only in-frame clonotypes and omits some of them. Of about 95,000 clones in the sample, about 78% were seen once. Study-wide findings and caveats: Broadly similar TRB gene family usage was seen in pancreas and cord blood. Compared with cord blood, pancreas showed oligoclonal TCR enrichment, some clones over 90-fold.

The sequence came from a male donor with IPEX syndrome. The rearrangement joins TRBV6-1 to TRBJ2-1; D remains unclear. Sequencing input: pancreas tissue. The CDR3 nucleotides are TGTGCCAGCAGTGAAGGGCTACCTATGGAAGAGCAGTTCTTC. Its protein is CASSEGLPMEEQFF.